One sample yielded the 24 T cell receptor beta chains listed below, sequenced in a study of cytomegalovirus exposure and HLA in healthy donors. PCR was performed using 60 Vbeta and 13 Jbeta primers. Method: immunoSEQ multiplex PCR; TCRdb's copy keeps in-frame clones and lacks some. Here the sample spans 95,000 or so clones, about 76% being singletons. The sample taken for sequencing was PBMCs. Receptors were obtained from a woman in her 70s in good health and CMV-seropositive.

The chain couples TRBV30 to TRBJ2-2; 7 nucleotides agree with TRBD1. CDR1 is GTSNPN and CDR2 is SVGIG in the germline V gene (reference sequence). The length of the CDR3 is 16 residues. V lost 3 bases, J lost 1 base, and 8 bases stayed unmatched. This chain's CDR3 is CAWRSGTVQNTGELFF. CDR3 nucleotide sequence: TGTGCCTGGAGGTCGGGGACAGTACAGAACACCGGGGAGCTGTTTTTT. The full variable domain, rest sourced from reference TRBV30 and TRBJ2-2, is SQTIHQWPATLVQPVGSPLSLECTVEGTSNPNLYWYRQAAGRGLQLLFYSVGIGQISSEVPQNLSASRPQDRQFILSSKKLLLSDSGFYLCAWRSGTVQNTGELFFGEGSRLTVL.

This sequence joins TRBV10-3 and TRBJ1-5, with 8 bases fitting TRBD1. Germline CDR1 and CDR2: ENHRY and SYGVKD. Trimming at V came to 6 bases and at J to 3 bases, leaving 4 bases not matched to a gene. The CDR3 has 14 residues. The CDR3 bases are TGTGCCATCAGCCTGGACAGGGACAATCAGCCCCAGCATTTT. The encoded protein is CAISLDRDNQPQHF.

This chain links TRBV18 with TRBJ2-4; possible D gene TRBD2, 6 bases. The germline V gene has CDR1 KGHSH and CDR2 LQKENI. V was pared by 1 base and J by 0 bases, with 13 bases between. The CDR3 has 17 amino acids. The CDR3 region has the DNA TGTGCCAGCTCACCACTTAGCGGAGACCTAGCCAAAAACATTCAGTACTTC. This gives the protein CASSPLSGDLAKNIQYF.

This clone appeared a single time. The rearrangement uses TRBV19 and TRBJ2-1; D perhaps matches TRBD1 (5 bases). The germline V gene has CDR1 LNHDA and CDR2 SQIVND (reference sequence). The V end lost 3 bases, the J end lost 1 base, and 10 bases lay between the germline ends. CDR3 length: 15 amino acids. The CDR3 DNA reads TGTGCCAGTAGTATGGGGCTGGGGTCCTACAATGAGCAGTTCTTC. As protein: CASSMGLGSYNEQFF.

The V gene is TRBV28, the J gene TRBJ2-1, with 9 bases matching TRBD1. Germline V gene lookup returns CDR1 MDHEN and CDR2 SYDVKM. The junction had 6 bases not matched to a gene; V was cut back by 7 bases and J by 5 bases. CDR3 length: 14 amino acids. The CDR3 coding sequence is TGTGCCAGCACCCCGGGACAGGGAAACAATGAGCAGTTCTTC. Translated: CASTPGQGNNEQFF. The full variable domain, rest sourced from reference TRBV28 and TRBJ2-1, is DVKVTQSSRYLVKRTGEKVFLECVQDMDHENMFWYRQDPGLGLRLIYFSYDVKMKEKGDIPEGYSVSREKKERFSLILESASTNQTSMYLCASTPGQGNNEQFFGPGTRLTVL.

In its sample, this clone was seen once. Here the CDR3 DNA reads TGTGCCAGCAGCTTGGGATTGTCGCGGGAGGGCATGTACGAGCAGTACTTC. Amino acids: CASSLGLSREGMYEQYF. V and J are TRBV5-4 and TRBJ2-7; 9 nucleotides agree with TRBD2. This CDR3 comprises 17 residues. Unmatched junction bases numbered 11, after V lost 0 bases and J lost 4 bases. Germline lookup yields CDR1 SGHNT and CDR2 YYREEE (reference sequence).

The V call is TRBV7-2, the J call TRBJ1-2, with 7 bases lining up with TRBD1. CDR1 is SGHTA and CDR2 is FQGNSA in the germline V gene. The V gene end was trimmed by 1 base and the J gene end by 7 bases; junction bases not matched to a gene: 9. The CDR3 spans 15 residues. This CDR3 is CASSLVAAGGGGYTF. CDR3 in DNA: TGTGCCAGCAGCTTAGTCGCGGCAGGGGGTGGTGGCTACACCTTC.

This rearrangement joins TRBV29-1 to TRBJ1-2; no definite D call. The CDR3 is 12 residues long. Germline V gives CDR1 SQVTM, CDR2 ANQGSEA. The germline V and J ends were trimmed by 4 bases and 2 bases, with 8 bases remaining between them. CDR3 coding DNA: TGCAGCGTTGGAATTCAGAACTATGGCTACACCTTC. It encodes CSVGIQNYGYTF.

This clone occurred a few times. The chain links TRBV7-9 to TRBJ2-3, with 7 nucleotides matching TRBD2. In germline, CDR1 is SEHNR, CDR2 FQNEAQ (reference sequence). V was pared by 7 bases and J by 3 bases, with 4 bases of the junction left unmatched. This CDR3 is built from 13 residues. CDR3 in DNA: TGTGCCAGCAAGGTGGGGGGGACAGATACGCAGTATTTT. It specifies CASKVGGTDTQYF.

This clone came up once. As DNA, the CDR3 is TGCGCCAGCACAATCAGGGCCGGGGAGCTGTTTTTT. Protein product: CASTIRAGELFF. V is TRBV5-1 and J is TRBJ2-2, with TRBD1 as a possible D gene (5 bases). This CDR3 has 12 amino acids. V was trimmed by 6 bases and J by 6 bases, leaving 9 bases between them. Germline values: CDR1 SGHRS, CDR2 YFSETQ.

The chain is built from TRBV6-6 and TRBJ2-2, with a weak D call TRBD1 (6 bases). The CDR3 covers 16 residues. V was trimmed by 6 bases and J by 6 bases, leaving 20 bases between them. CDR1 MNHNY and CDR2 SVGAGI come from the germline V gene (reference sequence). The CDR3: CASRLDRTSGSGELFF. CDR3 DNA: TGTGCCAGCAGACTCGACAGGACATCGGGGTCCGGGGAGCTGTTTTTT.

This clone was picked up one time. J is TRBJ2-1 and V is TRBV19; TRBD2 is a possible D gene (6 bases). The CDR3 sequence is 14 residues long. From germline, CDR1 is LNHDA and CDR2 SQIVND (reference sequence). V lost 8 bases, J lost 4 bases, and 15 bases lay in between. This CDR3 is CASSLPGAYNEQFF. DNA for the CDR3: TGTGCCAGTTCCCTTCCGGGAGCTTACAATGAGCAGTTCTTC.

V is TRBV5-1 and J is TRBJ2-7; 15 nucleotides match TRBD2. With 3 bases clipped from V and 4 bases from J, the junction kept 2 bases outside the gene matches. The CDR3 consists of 15 residues. The V gene's germline CDR1 is SGHRS and CDR2 YFSETQ. CDR3 in amino acids: CASSSGLAGGYEQYF. The CDR3 nucleotides are TGCGCCAGCAGCTCGGGACTAGCGGGAGGATACGAGCAGTACTTC.

The genes are TRBV4-3 and TRBJ2-2, with 8 bases fitting TRBD2. The CDR3 loop spans 16 amino acids. Germline V gene data show CDR1 as LGHNA and CDR2 as YSLEER. Trimming at V came to 1 base and at J to 1 base, leaving 2 bases not matched to a gene. Here the CDR3 reads CASSQAGGRNTGELFF. Written as DNA, the CDR3 is TGCGCCAGCAGCCAAGCGGGAGGGCGGAACACCGGGGAGCTGTTTTTT.

The V and J genes are TRBV15 and TRBJ2-1; TRBD2 agrees at 10 bases. The CDR3 consists of 20 residues. With V trimmed by 0 bases and J by 4 bases, 15 bases remained unmatched. The germline CDR1 and CDR2 sequences are LNHNV and YYDKDF (reference sequence). For the CDR3, the DNA is TGTGCCACCAGCAGAGAGGGGCTAGGAGCGGGAGGGCCAGGTTACAATGAGCAGTTCTTC. Translation: CATSREGLGAGGPGYNEQFF.

The gene calls are TRBV7-2 and TRBJ2-3; the match to TRBD2 covers 12 bases. CDR1 is SGHTA and CDR2 is FQGNSA in the germline V gene. V dropped 5 bases and J dropped 5; count of bases not matched to a gene: 2. The CDR3 has 14 amino acids. CDR3 DNA: TGTGCCAGCAGCAAGGGACTAGCGGGAGATACGCAGTATTTT. Encoded protein: CASSKGLAGDTQYF.

The V gene is TRBV4-1, the J gene TRBJ1-1; TRBD1 might be the D (5 bases). Trimming took 5 bases from V and 8 from J, leaving 9 bases between them. The CDR3 covers 11 residues. From germline, CDR1 is MGHRA and CDR2 YSYEKL. CDR3 sequence (DNA): TGCGCCAGCAGCAGCAGGACAGAAGCTTTCTTT. It yields the protein CASSSRTEAFF.

V and J are TRBV5-6 and TRBJ1-1, with D possibly being TRBD1 (6 bases). Trimming stripped 0 bases from V and 0 bases from J, with 6 bases between. The CDR3 extends over 14 amino acids. Germline V lookup: CDR1 SGHDT, CDR2 YYEEEE. Here the CDR3 reads CASSLGTVNTEAFF. The CDR3 region has the DNA TGTGCCAGCAGCTTGGGGACAGTGAACACTGAAGCTTTCTTT.

J is TRBJ1-4 and V is TRBV4-3, with no clear D. The germline CDR1 and CDR2 sequences are LGHNA and YSLEER. This CDR3 spans 14 amino acids. The ends were cut back, 0 bases at V and 8 bases at J, with 10 bases in the middle. CDR3 amino acids: CASSQEVGREKLFF. The CDR3 DNA reads as TGCGCCAGCAGCCAAGAAGTTGGCAGAGAAAAACTGTTTTTT.

The J gene is TRBJ2-3, the V gene TRBV18; 9 bases match TRBD1. With 6 bases clipped from V and 4 bases from J, the junction kept 8 bases outside the gene matches. Germline loops: CDR1 KGHSH, CDR2 LQKENI. This CDR3 is built from 15 residues. CDR3 coding DNA: TGTGCCAGCTCGCGCGGGACAGGGATGTCAGATACGCAGTATTTT. Residues: CASSRGTGMSDTQYF.

The chain links TRBV18 to TRBJ1-3; D gene ambiguous. Trimming removed 8 bases from V and 0 bases from J, with 11 bases in between. Germline assignment: CDR1 KGHSH and CDR2 LQKENI. The CDR3 contains 14 residues. The CDR3 reads CASLRTDSGNTIYF. The CDR3 bases are TGTGCCAGCCTCCGGACTGACTCTGGAAACACCATATATTTT.

The chain's CDR3 is CASSQGRLAGGSEQYF. The DNA for the CDR3 is TGCGCCAGCAGCCAAGGGAGACTAGCGGGAGGGAGCGAGCAGTACTTC. The chain is built from TRBV4-3 and TRBJ2-7, with 14 bases aligning to TRBD2. The CDR3 extends over 16 amino acids. V lost 1 base and J lost 6; bases outside the gene matches: 5. Germline CDR1 LGHNA, CDR2 YSLEER.

The chain couples TRBV7-2 to TRBJ1-2; tentatively, D is TRBD1 (6 bases). The CDR3 spans 13 residues. Germline CDR1 is SGHTA and CDR2 is FQGNSA. The V end lost 1 base, the J end lost 8 bases, and 11 bases lay between the germline ends. The CDR3 nucleotides are TGTGCCAGCAGCTTAGTGGGGGCGCGGGGCTACACCTTC. Residues: CASSLVGARGYTF.

This rearrangement joins TRBV6-5 to TRBJ1-6, with a weak D call TRBD1 (5 bases). The ends were cut back, 7 bases at V and 5 bases at J, with 15 bases in the middle. Looked up from germline, CDR1 is MNHEY and CDR2 is SVGAGI. This CDR3 spans 15 amino acids. CDR3 in DNA: TGTGCCAGCAAGTTTGGAACAGGCAATAATTCACCCCTCCACTTT. As protein: CASKFGTGNNSPLHF.